In this sample, the clone carrying this T cell receptor (beta chain) turned up a few times. Per the germline V gene, CDR1 is LGHNA and CDR2 is YSLEER. V was clipped by 1 base and J by 2 bases; unmatched bases: 13. The CDR3 totals 20 residues. This entry is derived from a study of cytomegalovirus exposure and HLA in healthy donors. Primers for the PCR totalled 60 Vbeta and 13 Jbeta. TCRdb's copy holds only in-frame clones and misses some; the assay was immunoSEQ multiplex PCR. Of some 60,000 clones in the sample, 83% were seen once. V gene TRBV4-3 combines with J gene TRBJ2-2, with 10 nucleotides matching TRBD2. Sequenced material: PBMCs. This receptor was taken from a human donor in good health. CDR3 sequence: CASSQGIQSGRAGNTGELFF. The CDR3 nucleotides are TGCGCCAGCAGCCAAGGAATCCAAAGCGGGAGGGCCGGCAACACCGGGGAGCTGTTTTTT.